This T cell receptor (beta chain) was found in a study of vaccination and CD4 T cells after COVID-19. Germline CDR1 reads SGHNT; CDR2 reads YENEEA. There are 19 residues in the CDR3. V gave up 0 bases and J gave up 7 bases; unmatched junction bases: 14. This sample's treatment: roughly 11-day PBMC culture with coronavirus spike peptide pools or control peptides (ViraFEST assay). With the Oncomine TCR Beta short-read assay, DNA from cultured CD4+ T cells was sequenced. Genomic DNA was extracted from cultured CD4+ T cells. TCRdb reprocessed the PCR reads with MiXCR, giving one entry per CDR3 protein. The sample lists about 20,000 distinct CDR3 sequences, 66% occurring once. Comment on this clonotype: Its antigen is currently unknown.

This chain joins TRBV11-3 and TRBJ2-1, with 11 positions matching TRBD1. The receptor was isolated from a human donor who had recovered from COVID-19. Sequenced input: CD4+ T cells from blood, cultured in vitro. CDR3 bases: TGTGCCAGCAGCTTAGATCTCGGAGGAGGACAGGGGGCGCGAAATGAGCAGTTCTTC. It codes for CASSLDLGGGQGARNEQFF. Based on the CDR3 plus reference TRBV11-3 and TRBJ2-1, the full variable domain is EAGVVQSPRYKIIEKKQPVAFWCNPISGHNTLYWYLQNLGQGPELLIRYENEEAVDDSQLPKDRFSAERLKGVDSTLKIQPAELGDSAVYLCASSLDLGGGQGARNEQFFGPGTRLTVL.